A single sample is the source of the 17 T cell receptor beta chains below, sequenced in a study of CD8 T cells in Susac syndrome (dated by TCRdb to the late 2010s). To prepare the library, the immunoSEQ multiplex PCR assay was applied. RNA was extracted using the RNeasy kit, and roughly 0.45 to 1 microgram was reverse transcribed with random hexamers. TCRdb reran the public reads through fastp at Q25 and MiXCR, keeping productive beta chains. Each CDR3 protein appears once, grouped with its most common genes and DNA. This sample holds roughly 250,000 distinct CDR3 sequences; about 96% were observed only once. The top ten constitute approximately 0.1% of the sample. Sequencing was performed on CD4+ T cells from PBMCs. These receptor sequences come from a human donor with Susac syndrome.

The V gene is TRBV7-9, the J gene TRBJ2-1; no firm D call. The V end was cut by 4 bases, the J end by 6 bases, with 13 bases between. The length of the CDR3 is 14 residues. CDR1 and CDR2 (germline): SEHNR, FQNEAQ (reference sequence). The CDR3 DNA is TGTGCCAGCAGCTCCAGACCCCGGTTCAATGAGCAGTTCTTC. Its translation: CASSSRPRFNEQFF.

CDR3 protein: CASGDGQGGGYTF. CDR3 nucleotide sequence: TGTGCCAGCGGCGACGGACAGGGAGGGGGCTACACCTTC. This chain joins TRBV27 and TRBJ1-2; TRBD1 matches 8 bases. CDR3 length: 13 residues. The V and J ends lost 8 bases and 8 bases, in that order; junction bases with no gene match: 10. Germline assignment: CDR1 MNHEY and CDR2 SMNVEV (reference sequence).

The chain carries TRBV28 and TRBJ2-2; TRBD2 matches 7 bases. The CDR3 covers 14 residues. The ends lost 9 bases at V and 4 bases at J; junction bases unmatched: 8. Germline V gene lookup returns CDR1 MDHEN and CDR2 SYDVKM. CDR3 amino acids: CASQRDGVTGELFF. In DNA form, the CDR3 reads TGTGCCAGTCAGCGGGATGGGGTCACCGGGGAGCTGTTTTTT.

The chain is built from TRBV12-3 or TRBV12-4 and TRBJ2-1; 14 nucleotides line up with TRBD2. The CDR3 is 20 amino acids. After removal of 3 bases from V and 0 bases from J, the junction contained 10 bases not matched to a gene. CDR3 residues: CASSFPSPGTSGSSYNEQFF. The CDR3 DNA follows: TGTGCCAGCAGTTTTCCTTCCCCAGGGACTAGCGGGAGCTCCTACAATGAGCAGTTCTTC.

The chain recombines TRBV6-5 with TRBJ1-2, with D possibly TRBD1 on 5 matching bases. The ends were cut back, 2 bases at V and 1 base at J, with 8 bases in the middle. The CDR3 covers 14 residues. Per the germline V gene, CDR1 is MNHEY and CDR2 is SVGAGI. The CDR3 region has the DNA TGTGCCAGCAGTTACGACAGCAATAACTATGGCTACACCTTC. Its translation: CASSYDSNNYGYTF.

This clonotype was observed once. The chain uses TRBV6-4 and TRBJ2-1, with TRBD1 identical over 8 bases. Per germline, CDR1 MRHNA and CDR2 SNTAGT. The length of the CDR3 is 15 residues. The V and J ends lost 5 bases and 2 bases, in that order; junction bases with no gene match: 5. The CDR3 is CASSRSGGPYNEQFF. CDR3 in DNA: TGTGCCAGCAGTCGCTCAGGGGGCCCCTACAATGAGCAGTTCTTC.

The chain uses TRBV7-2 and TRBJ1-2; no definite D call. The germline V gene encodes CDR1 SGHTA and CDR2 FQGNSA. Trimming removed 5 bases from V and 5 bases from J, with 15 bases in between. The CDR3 covers 14 residues. CDR3 in DNA: TGTGCCAGCAGCGACGGCGGATTTGGTTATGGCTACACCTTC. This gives the protein CASSDGGFGYGYTF.

The chain recombines TRBV23-1 with TRBJ2-7; TRBD2 is a possible D gene (6 bases). TRBV23-1 is sorted into the ORF group, with uncertain function. V was pared by 2 bases and J by 3 bases, with 11 bases between. The CDR3 totals 14 residues. The CDR3 nucleotides read TGCGCCAGCAGTCAACGGCAGGGAGGCTACGAGCAGTACTTC. Translating gives CASSQRQGGYEQYF.

This chain links TRBV20-1 with TRBJ2-7, with TRBD1 identical over 7 bases. The CDR3 loop spans 14 amino acids. Germline V gene lookup returns CDR1 DFQATT and CDR2 SNEGSKA (reference sequence). After removal of 4 bases from V and 2 bases from J, the junction contained 8 bases not matched to a gene. CDR3 bases: TGCAGTGCTATTCGGGACAGTCTGACCTACGAGCAGTACTTC. Translated, it gives CSAIRDSLTYEQYF.

This chain connects TRBV5-1 to TRBJ2-7; D not certain. CDR1 and CDR2 (germline): SGHRS, YFSETQ. This CDR3 contains 13 residues. Trimming stripped 4 bases from V and 2 bases from J, with 10 bases between. In nucleotides, the CDR3 is TGCGCCAGCAGCGTCCAACCTCCCTACGAGCAGTACTTC. It translates to CASSVQPPYEQYF.

The chain has TRBV11-3 and TRBJ1-1, with D possibly matching TRBD1 (6 bases). The CDR3 contains 14 residues. Germline loops: CDR1 SGHNT, CDR2 YENEEA. Deletions cut 0 bases from V and 7 bases from J, with 12 bases between. The CDR3 DNA sequence: TGTGCCAGCAGCTTAGACAGGGGATGGAGTGAAGCTTTCTTT. Its protein product is CASSLDRGWSEAFF.

The gene calls are TRBV18 and TRBJ2-3; weak D call: TRBD1 (5 bases). The CDR3 covers 14 residues. Germline V gene data show CDR1 as KGHSH and CDR2 as LQKENI. Trimming stripped 3 bases from V and 1 base from J, with 8 bases between. CDR3: CASSPTARTDTQYF. As DNA, the CDR3 is TGTGCCAGCTCACCGACAGCCCGCACAGATACGCAGTATTTT.

The rearrangement links TRBV3-1 to TRBJ2-1; 7 bases align to TRBD2. CDR3 length: 14 residues. Per germline, CDR1 LGHDT and CDR2 YNNKEL (reference sequence). V lost 1 base and J lost 15; bases outside the gene matches: 12. CDR3 nucleotide sequence: TGTGCCAGCAGCCAAGGCGGGAGAGGAATGTGGCTGTTCTTC. Translation gives CASSQGGRGMWLFF.

The V and J genes are TRBV6-5 and TRBJ2-7, with D tentatively TRBD1 (6 bases). V lost 11 bases and J lost 6, with 20 bases in between. The CDR3 length is 13 residues. Looked up from germline, CDR1 is MNHEY and CDR2 is SVGAGI. The CDR3 region is CAVRGTRAAEQYF. As DNA, the CDR3 is TGTGCCGTCAGGGGAACCCGCGCGGCCGAGCAGTACTTC.

V and J are TRBV25-1 and TRBJ2-5; 8 bases are a match to TRBD2. J gave up 7 bases and V 3 bases, and 10 bases lay outside the gene matches. Germline CDR1 and CDR2: MGHDK and SYGVNS. There are 15 residues in the CDR3. DNA of the CDR3: TGTGCCAGCAGTGATAAGCGGGGGCCCACCGGGACCCAGTACTTC. This sequence encodes CASSDKRGPTGTQYF.

This chain connects TRBV29-1 to TRBJ1-2, with D unresolved. There are 16 residues in the CDR3. V was shortened by 2 bases and J by 4 bases, with 20 bases between the two germline ends. CDR1 is SQVTM and CDR2 is ANQGSEA in the germline V gene. CDR3 coding DNA: TGCAGCGTTGAAAATCCGGCCCTAACAGACTTCTATGGCTACACCTTC. Its protein product is CSVENPALTDFYGYTF.

The V gene is TRBV7-2, the J gene TRBJ2-5, with D possibly being TRBD1 or TRBD2 (6 bases each). Trimming stripped 3 bases from V and 3 bases from J, with 11 bases between. Germline CDR1 is SGHTA and CDR2 is FQGNSA. CDR3 size: 14 residues. CDR3 nucleotides: TGTGCCAGCAGCTTGTGGGGGGCAAAAGAGACCCAGTACTTC. Translation gives CASSLWGAKETQYF.